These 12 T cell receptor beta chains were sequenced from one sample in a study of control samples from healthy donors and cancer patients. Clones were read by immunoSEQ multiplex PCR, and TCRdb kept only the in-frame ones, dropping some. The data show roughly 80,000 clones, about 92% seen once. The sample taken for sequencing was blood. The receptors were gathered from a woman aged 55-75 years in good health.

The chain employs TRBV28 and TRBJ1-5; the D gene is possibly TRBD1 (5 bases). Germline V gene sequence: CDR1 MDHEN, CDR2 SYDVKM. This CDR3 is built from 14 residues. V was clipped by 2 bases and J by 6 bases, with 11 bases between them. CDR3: CASSLMGGGQPQHF. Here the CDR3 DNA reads TGTGCCAGCAGTTTAATGGGGGGGGGTCAGCCCCAGCATTTT.

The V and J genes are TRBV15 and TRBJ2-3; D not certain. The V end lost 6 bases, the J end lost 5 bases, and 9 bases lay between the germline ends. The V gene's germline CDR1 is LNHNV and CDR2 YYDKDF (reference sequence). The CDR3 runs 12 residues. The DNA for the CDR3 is TGTGCCACCAGATCTTGGGGAGATACGCAGTATTTT. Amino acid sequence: CATRSWGDTQYF. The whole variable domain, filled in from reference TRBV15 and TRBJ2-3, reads DAMVIQNPRYQVTQFGKPVTLSCSQTLNHNVMYWYQQKSSQAPKLLFHYYDKDFNNEADTPDNFQSRRPNTSFCFLDIRSPGLGDTAMYLCATRSWGDTQYFGPGTRLTVL.

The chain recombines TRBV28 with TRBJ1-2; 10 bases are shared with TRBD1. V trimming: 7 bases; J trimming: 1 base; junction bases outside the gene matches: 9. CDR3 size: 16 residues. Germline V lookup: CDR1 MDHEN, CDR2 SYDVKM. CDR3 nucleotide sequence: TGTGCCAGCATCCCCGCCGGGACAGGGGATAACTATGGCTACACCTTC. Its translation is CASIPAGTGDNYGYTF.

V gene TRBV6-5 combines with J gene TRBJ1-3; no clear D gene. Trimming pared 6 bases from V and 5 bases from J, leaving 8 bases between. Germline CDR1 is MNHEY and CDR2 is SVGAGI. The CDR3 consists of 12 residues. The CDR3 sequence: CASRDPRNTIYF. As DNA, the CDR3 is TGTGCCAGCAGGGACCCCAGAAACACCATATATTTT.

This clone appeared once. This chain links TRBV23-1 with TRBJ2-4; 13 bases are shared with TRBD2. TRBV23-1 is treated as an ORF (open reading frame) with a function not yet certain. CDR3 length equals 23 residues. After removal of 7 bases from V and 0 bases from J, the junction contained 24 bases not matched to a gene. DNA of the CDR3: TGCGCCAGCACACCTGACCATGGGACTAGCGGGATCAGTGGGCTATTAGCCAAAAACATTCAGTACTTC. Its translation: CASTPDHGTSGISGLLAKNIQYF.

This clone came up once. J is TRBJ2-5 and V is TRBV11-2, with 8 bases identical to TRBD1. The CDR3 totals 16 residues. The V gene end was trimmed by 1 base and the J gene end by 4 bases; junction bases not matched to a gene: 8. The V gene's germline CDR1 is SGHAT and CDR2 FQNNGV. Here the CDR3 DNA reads TGTGCCAGCAGCTTAGTCTTAACAGGGGGACCAGAGACCCAGTACTTC. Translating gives CASSLVLTGGPETQYF.

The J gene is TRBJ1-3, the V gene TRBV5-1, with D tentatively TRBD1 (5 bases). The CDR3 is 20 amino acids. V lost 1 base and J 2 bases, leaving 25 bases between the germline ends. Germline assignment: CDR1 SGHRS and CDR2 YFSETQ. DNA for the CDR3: TGCGCCAGCAGCTTGCAACTCTGGACCGCTGGGGCCAGTACTGGAAACACCATATATTTT. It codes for CASSLQLWTAGASTGNTIYF.

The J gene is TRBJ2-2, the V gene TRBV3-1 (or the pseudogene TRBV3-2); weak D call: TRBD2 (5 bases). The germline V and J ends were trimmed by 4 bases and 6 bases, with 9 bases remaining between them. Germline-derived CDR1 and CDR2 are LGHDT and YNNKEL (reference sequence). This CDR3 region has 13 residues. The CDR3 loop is CASSPTGAGELFF. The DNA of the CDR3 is TGTGCCAGCAGCCCGACCGGGGCCGGGGAGCTGTTTTTT.

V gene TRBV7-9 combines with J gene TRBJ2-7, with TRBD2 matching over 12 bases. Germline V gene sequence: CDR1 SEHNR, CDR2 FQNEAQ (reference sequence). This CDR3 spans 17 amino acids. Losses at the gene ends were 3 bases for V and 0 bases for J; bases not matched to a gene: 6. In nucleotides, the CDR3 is TGTGCCAGCAGCTTTGCTAGCGGGAGGGAAAGCTCCTACGAGCAGTACTTC. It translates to CASSFASGRESSYEQYF.

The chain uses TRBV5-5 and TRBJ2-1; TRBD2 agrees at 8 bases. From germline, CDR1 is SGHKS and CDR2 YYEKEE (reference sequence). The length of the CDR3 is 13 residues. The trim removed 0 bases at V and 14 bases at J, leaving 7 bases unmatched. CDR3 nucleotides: TGTGCCAGCAGCTTGGCCCAGCGGGAGAATAAGTTCTTC. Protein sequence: CASSLAQRENKFF.

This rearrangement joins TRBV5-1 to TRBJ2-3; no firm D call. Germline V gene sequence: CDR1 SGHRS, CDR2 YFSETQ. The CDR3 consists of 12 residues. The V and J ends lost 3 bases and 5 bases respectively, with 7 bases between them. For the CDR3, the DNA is TGCGCCAGCAGCTCGGCGGTAGATACGCAGTATTTT. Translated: CASSSAVDTQYF.

CDR3 nucleotides: TGTGCCAGCAGTTCCTACGGACACCAAGAGACCCAGTACTTC. It translates to CASSSYGHQETQYF. V is TRBV6-2 or TRBV6-3 and J is TRBJ2-5, with D uncertain. The CDR3 loop spans 14 amino acids. V was cut by 4 bases and J by 0 bases, with 9 bases left in between. Per the germline V gene, CDR1 is MNHEY and CDR2 is SVGEGT.